The 9 T cell receptor beta chains below all came from one sample that was sequenced in a study of blood T cell repertoires in COVID-19. Sequencing was performed with immunoSEQ multiplex PCR; in TCRdb, only in-frame clones are kept and a portion is missing. The repertoire holds under 95,000 clones, just over 90% seen once, with around 3.9% in the top ten. Input material: peripheral blood. These receptors were obtained from a woman in her forties or fifties in a cohort sampled during active COVID-19.

V usage is TRBV6-1 and J usage is TRBJ1-6; 7 nucleotides line up with TRBD1. The CDR3 is 17 amino acids. V was pared by 2 bases and J by 7 bases, with 11 bases of the junction left unmatched. Germline CDR1 is MNHNS and CDR2 is SASEGT. CDR3 DNA: TGTGCCAGCAGTGAAAAGGCAGGGGGAACAAAAAATTCACCCCTCCACTTT. Translated: CASSEKAGGTKNSPLHF.

J is TRBJ1-2 and V is TRBV3-1 (or the pseudogene TRBV3-2), with a possible D match to TRBD1 (6 bases). The CDR3 runs 14 residues. V dropped 4 bases and J dropped 8 bases, with 17 bases sitting between them. CDR1 is LGHDT and CDR2 is YNNKEL in the germline V gene (reference sequence). The CDR3 nucleotides are TGTGCCAGCAGCCTTCAAGGGGGGGCCGGCGGCTACACCTTC. Protein sequence: CASSLQGGAGGYTF.

The CDR3 DNA is TGCGCCAGCAGCCTGTCGGGACTACCCGTAGATACGCAGTATTTT. It is translated as CASSLSGLPVDTQYF. The genes are TRBV4-1 and TRBJ2-3; 7 bases fit TRBD2. This CDR3 has 15 residues. The V gene's germline CDR1 is MGHRA and CDR2 YSYEKL. The V and J ends lost 4 bases and 5 bases, in that order; junction bases with no gene match: 9.

The CDR3 here is CASTPSGRGNTGELFF. CDR3 coding DNA: TGTGCCAGCACCCCCTCCGGACGGGGGAACACCGGGGAGCTGTTTTTT. The V gene is TRBV7-9, the J gene TRBJ2-2; D may be TRBD2 (5 bases). The CDR3 covers 16 residues. Germline V gene lookup returns CDR1 SEHNR and CDR2 FQNEAQ (reference sequence). With 7 bases removed from V and 1 base from J, the gap between germline ends came to 16 bases.

The chain combines TRBV5-1 with TRBJ2-2; TRBD1 matches 7 bases. The CDR3 is 15 residues long. Germline V gives CDR1 SGHRS, CDR2 YFSETQ. The J segment lost 2 bases and the V segment lost 3 bases, leaving 4 bases of the junction unmatched. The CDR3 DNA sequence: TGCGCCAGCAGCTCGGGACAGCCAAACACCGGGGAGCTGTTTTTT. Its translation is CASSSGQPNTGELFF.

The chain uses TRBV7-3 and TRBJ1-1, with 7 bases fitting TRBD1. This CDR3 comprises 14 residues. V dropped 5 bases and J dropped 4; count of bases not matched to a gene: 7. CDR1 SGHTA and CDR2 FQGTGA come from the germline V gene. CDR3 in amino acids: CASSPQGVFTEAFF. DNA of the CDR3: TGTGCCAGCAGCCCCCAGGGGGTATTCACTGAAGCTTTCTTT.

J is TRBJ2-2 and V is TRBV29-1; TRBD2 agrees at 8 bases. Per germline, CDR1 SQVTM and CDR2 ANQGSEA. The CDR3 consists of 17 residues. The V gene end was trimmed by 6 bases and the J gene end by 0 bases; junction bases not matched to a gene: 12. CDR3 sequence reads: CSVSPWGGGTNTGELFF. The CDR3 nucleotides are TGCAGCGTCTCCCCCTGGGGCGGGGGGACGAACACCGGGGAGCTGTTTTTT.

The J gene is TRBJ2-5, the V gene TRBV11-2; 14 positions agree with TRBD2. The V gene end was trimmed by 8 bases and the J gene end by 2 bases; junction bases not matched to a gene: 7. CDR3 size: 16 residues. The germline gives CDR1 SGHAT, CDR2 FQNNGV. The CDR3 DNA is TGTGCCAGCTCATCGGGGACTAGCGGGGGACAAGAGACCCAGTACTTC. Protein sequence: CASSSGTSGGQETQYF.

V and J are TRBV6-6 and TRBJ1-2, with D possibly TRBD1 on 5 matching bases. V was clipped by 5 bases and J by 7 bases, with 14 bases between them. The CDR3 has 13 amino acids. CDR1 is MNHNY, CDR2 SVGAGI, per germline (reference sequence). CDR3 bases: TGTGCCAGCAGTCAAGACACCCAGGGTGGCTACACCTTC. It encodes CASSQDTQGGYTF.